The clone carrying this T cell receptor (beta chain) showed up many times. Its antigen remains unidentified. TCRdb fed the reads into MiXCR, producing one record per CDR3 protein. Of hundreds of thousands of distinct CDR3 sequences in the sample, roughly 17% are singletons; the top ten hold 9.5% to 15%. The sample originates from a study of T cell repertoires in cytomegalovirus infection. Study at large: Both CMV infection and a matching HLA type were indicated by public TCR beta signatures.

General observations from the study: CMV carriers having the relevant HLA were flagged by cumulative public TCR beta family frequency.

Trimming removed 8 bases from V and 4 bases from J; junction bases left unmatched: 13. Germline assignment: CDR1 LNHDA and CDR2 SQIVND (reference sequence). The CDR3 is made up of 15 amino acids. The V gene is TRBV19, the J gene TRBJ1-2; TRBD1 matches 7 bases. The source is a human donor in good health (CMV status not recorded). Some clones in this sample may be carry-over from other donors' samples. The sequenced sample consisted of PBMCs. CDR3 coding DNA: TGTGCCAGTCGCGACAGGGCCTTTCGGGCCTATGGCTACACCTTC. Encoded protein: CASRDRAFRAYGYTF.